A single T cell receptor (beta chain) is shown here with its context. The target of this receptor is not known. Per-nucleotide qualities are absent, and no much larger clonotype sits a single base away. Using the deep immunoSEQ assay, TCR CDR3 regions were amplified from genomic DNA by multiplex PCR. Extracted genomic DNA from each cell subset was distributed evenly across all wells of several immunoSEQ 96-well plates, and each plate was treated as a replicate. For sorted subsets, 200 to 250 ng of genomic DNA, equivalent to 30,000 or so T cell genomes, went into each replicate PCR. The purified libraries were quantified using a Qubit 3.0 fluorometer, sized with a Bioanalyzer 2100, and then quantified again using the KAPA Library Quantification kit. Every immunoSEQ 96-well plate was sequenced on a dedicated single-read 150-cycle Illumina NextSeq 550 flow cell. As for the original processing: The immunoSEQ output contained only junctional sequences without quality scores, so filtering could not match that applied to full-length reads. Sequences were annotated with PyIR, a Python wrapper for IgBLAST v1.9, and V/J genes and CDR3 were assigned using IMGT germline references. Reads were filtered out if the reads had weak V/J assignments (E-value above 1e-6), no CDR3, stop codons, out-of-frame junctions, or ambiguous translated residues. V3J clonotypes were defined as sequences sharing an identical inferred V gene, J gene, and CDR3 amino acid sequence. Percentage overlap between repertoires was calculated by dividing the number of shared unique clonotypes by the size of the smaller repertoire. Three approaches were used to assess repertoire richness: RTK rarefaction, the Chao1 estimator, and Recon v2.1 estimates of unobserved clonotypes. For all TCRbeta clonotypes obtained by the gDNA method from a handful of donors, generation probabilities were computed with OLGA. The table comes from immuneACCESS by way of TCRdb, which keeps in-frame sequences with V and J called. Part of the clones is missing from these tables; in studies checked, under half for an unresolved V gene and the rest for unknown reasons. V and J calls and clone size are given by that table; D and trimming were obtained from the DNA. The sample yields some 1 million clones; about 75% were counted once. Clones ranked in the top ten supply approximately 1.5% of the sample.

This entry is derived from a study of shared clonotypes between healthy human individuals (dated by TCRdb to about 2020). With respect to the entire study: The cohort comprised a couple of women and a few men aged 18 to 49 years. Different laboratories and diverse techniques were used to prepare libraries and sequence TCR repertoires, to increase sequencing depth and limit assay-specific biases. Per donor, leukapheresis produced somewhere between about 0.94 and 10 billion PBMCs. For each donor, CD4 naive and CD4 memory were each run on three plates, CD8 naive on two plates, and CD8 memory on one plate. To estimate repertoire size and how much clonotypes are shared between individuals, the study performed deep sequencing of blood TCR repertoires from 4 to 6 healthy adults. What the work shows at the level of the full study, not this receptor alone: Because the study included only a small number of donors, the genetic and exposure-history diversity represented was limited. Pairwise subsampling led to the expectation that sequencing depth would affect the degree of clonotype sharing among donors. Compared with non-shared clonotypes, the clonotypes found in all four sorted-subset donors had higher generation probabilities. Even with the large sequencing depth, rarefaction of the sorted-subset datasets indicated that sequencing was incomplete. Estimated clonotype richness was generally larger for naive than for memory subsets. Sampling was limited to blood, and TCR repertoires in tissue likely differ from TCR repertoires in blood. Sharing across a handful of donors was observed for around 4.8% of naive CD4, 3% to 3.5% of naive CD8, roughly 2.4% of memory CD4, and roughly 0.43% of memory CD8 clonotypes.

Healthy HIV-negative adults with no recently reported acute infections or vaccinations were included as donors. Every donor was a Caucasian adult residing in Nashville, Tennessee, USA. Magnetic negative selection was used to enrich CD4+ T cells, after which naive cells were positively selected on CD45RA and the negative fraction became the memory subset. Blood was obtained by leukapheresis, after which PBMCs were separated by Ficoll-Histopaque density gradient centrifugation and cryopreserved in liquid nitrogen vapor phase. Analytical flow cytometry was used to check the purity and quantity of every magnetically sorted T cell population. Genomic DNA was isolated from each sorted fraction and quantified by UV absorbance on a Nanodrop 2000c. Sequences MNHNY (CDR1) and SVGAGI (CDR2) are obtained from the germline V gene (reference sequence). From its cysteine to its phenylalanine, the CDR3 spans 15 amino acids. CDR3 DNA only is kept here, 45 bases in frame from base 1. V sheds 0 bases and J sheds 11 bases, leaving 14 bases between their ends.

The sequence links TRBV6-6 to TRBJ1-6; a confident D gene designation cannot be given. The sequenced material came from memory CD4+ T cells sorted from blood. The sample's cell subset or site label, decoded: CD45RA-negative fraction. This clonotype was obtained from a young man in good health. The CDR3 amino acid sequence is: CASSYSPDAAAPLHF. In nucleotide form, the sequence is TGTGCCAGCAGTTACTCTCCAGACGCTGCCGCACCCCTCCACTTT.